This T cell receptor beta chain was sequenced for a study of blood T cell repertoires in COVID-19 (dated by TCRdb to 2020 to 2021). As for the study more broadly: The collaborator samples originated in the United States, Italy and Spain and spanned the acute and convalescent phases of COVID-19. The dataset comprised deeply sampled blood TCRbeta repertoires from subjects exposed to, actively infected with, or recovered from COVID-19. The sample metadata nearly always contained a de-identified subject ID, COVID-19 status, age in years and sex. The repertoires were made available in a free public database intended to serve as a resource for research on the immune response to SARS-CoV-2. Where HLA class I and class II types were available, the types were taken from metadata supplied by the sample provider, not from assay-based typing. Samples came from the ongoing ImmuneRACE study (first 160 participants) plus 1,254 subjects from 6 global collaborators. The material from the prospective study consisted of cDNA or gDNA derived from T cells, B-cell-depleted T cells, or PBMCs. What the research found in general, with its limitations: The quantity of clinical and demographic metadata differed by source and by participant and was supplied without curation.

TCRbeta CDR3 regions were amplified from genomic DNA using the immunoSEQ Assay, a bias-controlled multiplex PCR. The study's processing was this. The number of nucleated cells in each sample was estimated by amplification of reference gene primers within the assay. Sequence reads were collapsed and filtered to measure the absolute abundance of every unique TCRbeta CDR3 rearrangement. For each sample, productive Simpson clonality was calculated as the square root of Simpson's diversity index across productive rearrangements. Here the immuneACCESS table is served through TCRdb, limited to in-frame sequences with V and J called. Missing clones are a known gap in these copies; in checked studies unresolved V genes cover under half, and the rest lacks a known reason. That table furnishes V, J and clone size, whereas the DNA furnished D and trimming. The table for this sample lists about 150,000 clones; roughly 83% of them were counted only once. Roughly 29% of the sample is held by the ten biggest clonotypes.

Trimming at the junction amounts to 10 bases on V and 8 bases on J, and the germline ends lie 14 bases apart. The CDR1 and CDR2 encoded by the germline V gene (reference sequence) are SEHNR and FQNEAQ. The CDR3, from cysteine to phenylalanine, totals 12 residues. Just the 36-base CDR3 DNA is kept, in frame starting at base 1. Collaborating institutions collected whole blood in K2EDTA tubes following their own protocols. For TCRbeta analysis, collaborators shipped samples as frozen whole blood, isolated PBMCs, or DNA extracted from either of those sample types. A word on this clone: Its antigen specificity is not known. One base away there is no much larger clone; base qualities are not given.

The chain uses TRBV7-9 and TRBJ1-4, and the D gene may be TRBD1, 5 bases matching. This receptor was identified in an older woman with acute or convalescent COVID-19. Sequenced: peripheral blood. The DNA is TGTGCCACCCAGGGAGGGGAGGAAAAACTGTTTTTT. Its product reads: CATQGGEEKLFF. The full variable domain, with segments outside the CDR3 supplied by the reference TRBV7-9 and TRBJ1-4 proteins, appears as DTGVSQNPRHKITKRGQNVTFRCDPISEHNRLYWYRQTLGQGPEFLTYFQNEAQLEKSRLLSDRFSAERPKGSFSTLEIQRTEQGDSAMYLCATQGGEEKLFFGSGTQLSVL.